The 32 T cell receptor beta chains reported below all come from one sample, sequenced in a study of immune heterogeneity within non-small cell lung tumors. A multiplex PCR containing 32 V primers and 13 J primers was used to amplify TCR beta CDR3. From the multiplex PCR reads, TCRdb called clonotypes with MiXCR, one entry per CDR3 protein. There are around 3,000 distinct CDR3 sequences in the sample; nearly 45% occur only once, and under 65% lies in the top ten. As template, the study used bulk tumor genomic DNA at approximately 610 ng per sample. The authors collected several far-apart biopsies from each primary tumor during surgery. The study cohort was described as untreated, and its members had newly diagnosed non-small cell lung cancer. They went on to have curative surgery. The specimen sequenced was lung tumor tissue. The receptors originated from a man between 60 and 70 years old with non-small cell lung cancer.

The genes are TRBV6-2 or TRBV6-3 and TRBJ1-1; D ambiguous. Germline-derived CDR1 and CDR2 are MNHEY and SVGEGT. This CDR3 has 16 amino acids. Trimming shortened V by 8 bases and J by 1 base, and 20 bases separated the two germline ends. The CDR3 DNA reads TGTGCCAGCTTCTCGGCCCTGTCAAGAGGGAACACTGAAGCTTTCTTT. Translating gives CASFSALSRGNTEAFF.

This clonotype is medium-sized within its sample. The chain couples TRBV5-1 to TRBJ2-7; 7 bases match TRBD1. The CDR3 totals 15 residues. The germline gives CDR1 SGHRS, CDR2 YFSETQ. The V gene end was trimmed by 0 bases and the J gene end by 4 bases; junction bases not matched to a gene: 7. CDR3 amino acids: CASSLETGPFYEQYF. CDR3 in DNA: TGCGCCAGCAGCTTGGAGACAGGGCCCTTTTACGAGCAGTACTTC.

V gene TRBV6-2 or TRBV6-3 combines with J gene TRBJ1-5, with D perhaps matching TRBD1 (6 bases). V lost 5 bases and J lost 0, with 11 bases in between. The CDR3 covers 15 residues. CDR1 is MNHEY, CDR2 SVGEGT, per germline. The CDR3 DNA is TGTGCCAGCAGTGGGCAGGGGAATAGCAATCAGCCCCAGCATTTT. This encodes CASSGQGNSNQPQHF.

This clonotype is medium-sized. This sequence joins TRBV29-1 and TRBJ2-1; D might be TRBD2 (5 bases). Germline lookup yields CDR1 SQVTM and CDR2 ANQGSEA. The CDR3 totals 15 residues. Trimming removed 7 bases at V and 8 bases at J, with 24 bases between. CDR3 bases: TGCAGCGCTAGGTCGTATCTTTCCTTGCGGGATGAGCAGTTCTTC. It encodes CSARSYLSLRDEQFF.

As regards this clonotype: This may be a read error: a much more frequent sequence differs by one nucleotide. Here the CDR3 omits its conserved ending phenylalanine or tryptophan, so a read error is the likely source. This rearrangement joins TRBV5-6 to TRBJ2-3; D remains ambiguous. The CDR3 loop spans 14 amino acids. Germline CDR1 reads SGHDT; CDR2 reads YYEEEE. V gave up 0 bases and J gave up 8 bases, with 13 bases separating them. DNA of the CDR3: TGTGCCAGCAGCTTGGCCTCAGGATGGGCTACGCAGTATCTT. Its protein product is CASSLASGWATQYL.

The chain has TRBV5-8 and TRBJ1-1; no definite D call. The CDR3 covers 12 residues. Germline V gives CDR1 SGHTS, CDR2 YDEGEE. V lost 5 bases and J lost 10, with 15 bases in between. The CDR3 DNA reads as TGTGCCAGCAGACTCGGACCAAAGGGAGCTTTCTTT. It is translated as CASRLGPKGAFF.

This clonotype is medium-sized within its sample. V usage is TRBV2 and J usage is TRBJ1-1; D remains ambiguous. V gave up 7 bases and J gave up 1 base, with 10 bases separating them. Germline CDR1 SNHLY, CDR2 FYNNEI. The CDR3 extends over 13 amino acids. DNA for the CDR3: TGTGCCAGCATCGGAGGAGGGAACACTGAAGCTTTCTTT. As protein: CASIGGGNTEAFF.

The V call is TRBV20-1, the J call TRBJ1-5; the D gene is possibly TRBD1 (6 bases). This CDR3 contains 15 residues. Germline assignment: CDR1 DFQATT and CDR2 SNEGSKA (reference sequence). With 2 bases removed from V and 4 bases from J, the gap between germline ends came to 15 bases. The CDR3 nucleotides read TGCAGTGCTAGACCCGCCGGGGGCGGTAATCAGCCCCAGCATTTT. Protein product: CSARPAGGGNQPQHF.

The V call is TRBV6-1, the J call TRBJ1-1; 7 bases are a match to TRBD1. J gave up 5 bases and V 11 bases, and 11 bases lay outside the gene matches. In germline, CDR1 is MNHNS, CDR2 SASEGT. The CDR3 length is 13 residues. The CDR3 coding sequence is TGTGCCTCGAGATACAGGGGCGGAACTGAAGCTTTCTTT. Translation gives CASRYRGGTEAFF.

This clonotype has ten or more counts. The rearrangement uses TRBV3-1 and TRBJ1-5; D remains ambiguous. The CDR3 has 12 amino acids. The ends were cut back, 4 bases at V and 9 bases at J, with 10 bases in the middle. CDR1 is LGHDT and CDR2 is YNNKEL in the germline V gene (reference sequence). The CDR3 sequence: CASSPRSGPQHF. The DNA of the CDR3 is TGTGCCAGCAGCCCCCGAAGTGGGCCCCAGCATTTT. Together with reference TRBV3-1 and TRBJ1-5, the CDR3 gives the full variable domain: DTAVSQTPKYLVTQMGNDKSIKCEQNLGHDTMYWYKQDSKKFLKIMFSYNNKELIINETVPNRFSPKSPDKAHLNLHINSLELGDSAVYFCASSPRSGPQHFGDGTRLSIL.

CDR3: CASSYLHTQYF. For the CDR3, the DNA is TGTGCCAGCAGTTACCTTCATACGCAGTATTTT. This sequence joins TRBV6-5 and TRBJ2-3; D gene uncertain. Germline V gene lookup returns CDR1 MNHEY and CDR2 SVGAGI. The CDR3 contains 11 residues. V lost 2 bases, J lost 7 bases, and 4 bases lay in between.

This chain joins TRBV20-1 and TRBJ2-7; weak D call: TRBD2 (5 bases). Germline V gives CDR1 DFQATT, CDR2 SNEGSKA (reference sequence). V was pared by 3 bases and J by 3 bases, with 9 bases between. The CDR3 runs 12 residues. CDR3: CSASGGDYEQYF. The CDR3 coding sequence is TGCAGTGCTAGTGGAGGAGACTACGAGCAGTACTTC.

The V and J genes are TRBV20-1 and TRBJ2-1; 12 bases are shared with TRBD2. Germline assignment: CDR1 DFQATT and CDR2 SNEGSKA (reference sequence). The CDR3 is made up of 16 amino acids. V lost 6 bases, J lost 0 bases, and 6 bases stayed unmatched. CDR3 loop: CSALTSGGLSYNEQFF. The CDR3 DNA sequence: TGCAGTGCCCTGACTAGCGGGGGCCTCTCCTACAATGAGCAGTTCTTC.

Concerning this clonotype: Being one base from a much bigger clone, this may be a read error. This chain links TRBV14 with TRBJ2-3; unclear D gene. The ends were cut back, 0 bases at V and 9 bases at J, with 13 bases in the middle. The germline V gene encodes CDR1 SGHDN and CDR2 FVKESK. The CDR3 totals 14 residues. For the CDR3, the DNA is TGTGCCAGCAGCCAAGAGCGACGGTCAGCGACGCAGTATTTT. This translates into CASSQERRSATQYF.

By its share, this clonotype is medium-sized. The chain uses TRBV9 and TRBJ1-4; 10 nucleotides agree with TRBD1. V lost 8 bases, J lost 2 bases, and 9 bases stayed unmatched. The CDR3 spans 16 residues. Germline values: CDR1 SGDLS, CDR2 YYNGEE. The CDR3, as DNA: TGTGCCAGTACCCCGGGACAGGGGAGCACTAATGAAAAACTGTTTTTT. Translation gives CASTPGQGSTNEKLFF.

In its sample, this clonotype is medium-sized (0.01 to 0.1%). The CDR3 coding sequence is TGCGCCAGCAGCCCATTGGGACAGGGGGCTTGGGAGACCCAGTACTTC. Its translation is CASSPLGQGAWETQYF. The V call is TRBV5-1, the J call TRBJ2-5; 12 nucleotides agree with TRBD1. J lost 5 bases, V lost 4 bases, and 9 bases had no gene match. Germline V gene data show CDR1 as SGHRS and CDR2 as YFSETQ. The length of the CDR3 is 16 residues.

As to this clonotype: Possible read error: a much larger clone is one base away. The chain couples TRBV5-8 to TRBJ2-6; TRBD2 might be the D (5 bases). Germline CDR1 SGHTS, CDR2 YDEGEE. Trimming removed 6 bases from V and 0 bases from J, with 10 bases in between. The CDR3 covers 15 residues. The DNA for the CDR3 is TGTGCCAGCATCAGAGGGAACTCTGGGGCCAACGTCCTGACTTTC. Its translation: CASIRGNSGANVLTF.

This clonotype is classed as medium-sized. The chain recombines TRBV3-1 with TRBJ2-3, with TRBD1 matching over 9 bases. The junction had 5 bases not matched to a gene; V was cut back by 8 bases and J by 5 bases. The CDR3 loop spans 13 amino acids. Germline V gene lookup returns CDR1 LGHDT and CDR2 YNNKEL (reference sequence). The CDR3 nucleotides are TGTGCCAGCGAGGACAGGGGTCTAGATACGCAGTATTTT. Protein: CASEDRGLDTQYF.

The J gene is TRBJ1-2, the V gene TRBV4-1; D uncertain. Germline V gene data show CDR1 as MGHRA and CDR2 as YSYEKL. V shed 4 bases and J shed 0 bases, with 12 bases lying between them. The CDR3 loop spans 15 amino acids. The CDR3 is CASSLFSTANYGYTF. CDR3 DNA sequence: TGCGCCAGCAGCCTCTTCTCGACCGCTAACTATGGCTACACCTTC.

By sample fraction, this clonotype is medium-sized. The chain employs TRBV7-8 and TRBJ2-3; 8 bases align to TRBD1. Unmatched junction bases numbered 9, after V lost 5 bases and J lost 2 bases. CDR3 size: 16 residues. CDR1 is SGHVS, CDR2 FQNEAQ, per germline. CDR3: CASSTSGQGITDTQYF. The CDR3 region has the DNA TGTGCCAGCAGCACAAGTGGACAGGGAATCACAGATACGCAGTATTTT.

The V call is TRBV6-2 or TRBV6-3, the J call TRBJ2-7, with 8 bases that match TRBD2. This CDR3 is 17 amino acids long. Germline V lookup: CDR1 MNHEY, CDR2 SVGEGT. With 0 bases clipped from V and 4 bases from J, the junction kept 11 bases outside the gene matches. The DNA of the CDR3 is TGTGCCAGCAGTTACTCGAATCTGCTAGCGGGTGTTTACGAGCAGTACTTC. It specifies CASSYSNLLAGVYEQYF.

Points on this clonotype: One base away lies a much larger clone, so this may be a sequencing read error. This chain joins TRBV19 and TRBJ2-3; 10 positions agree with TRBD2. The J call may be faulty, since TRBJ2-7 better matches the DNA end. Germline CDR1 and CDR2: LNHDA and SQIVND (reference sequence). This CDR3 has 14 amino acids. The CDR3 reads CASSTPGLAREQYF. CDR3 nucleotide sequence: TGTGCCAGTAGTACCCCGGGACTAGCGCGAGAACAGTACTTC.

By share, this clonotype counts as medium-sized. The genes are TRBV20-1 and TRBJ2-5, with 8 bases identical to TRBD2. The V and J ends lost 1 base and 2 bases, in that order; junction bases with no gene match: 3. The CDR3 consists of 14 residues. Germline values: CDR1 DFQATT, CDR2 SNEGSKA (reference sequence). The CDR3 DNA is TGCAGTGCTAGAGTAGCGGGATCGCAAGAGACCCAGTACTTC. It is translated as CSARVAGSQETQYF.

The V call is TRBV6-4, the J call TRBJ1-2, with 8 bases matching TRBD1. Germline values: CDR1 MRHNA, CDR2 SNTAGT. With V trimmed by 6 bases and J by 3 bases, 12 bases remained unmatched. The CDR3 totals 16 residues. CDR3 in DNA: TGTGCCAGCAGCTTTTCCCCCGAGACAGGGGACTATGGCTACACCTTC. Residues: CASSFSPETGDYGYTF.

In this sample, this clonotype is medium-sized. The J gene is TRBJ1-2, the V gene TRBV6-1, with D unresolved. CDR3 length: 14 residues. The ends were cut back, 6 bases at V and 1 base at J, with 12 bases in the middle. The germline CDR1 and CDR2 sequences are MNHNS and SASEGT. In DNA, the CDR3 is TGTGCCAGCAGCGCGCACGGCCGTAACTATGGCTACACCTTC. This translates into CASSAHGRNYGYTF.

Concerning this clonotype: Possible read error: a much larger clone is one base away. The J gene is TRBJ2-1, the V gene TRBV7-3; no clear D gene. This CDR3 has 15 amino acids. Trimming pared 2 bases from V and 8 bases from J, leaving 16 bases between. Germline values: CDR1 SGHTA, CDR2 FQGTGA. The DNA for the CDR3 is TGTGCCAGCAGCTTAGTTTCAGGAACGATGCATGAGCAGTTCTTC. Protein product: CASSLVSGTMHEQFF.

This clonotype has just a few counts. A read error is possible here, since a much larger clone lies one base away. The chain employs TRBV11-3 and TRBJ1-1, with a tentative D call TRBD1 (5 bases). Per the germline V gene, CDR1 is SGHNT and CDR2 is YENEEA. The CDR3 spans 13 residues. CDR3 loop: CASSARQNTEALF. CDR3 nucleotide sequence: TGTGCCAGCAGCGCACGACAGAACACTGAAGCTTTATTT.

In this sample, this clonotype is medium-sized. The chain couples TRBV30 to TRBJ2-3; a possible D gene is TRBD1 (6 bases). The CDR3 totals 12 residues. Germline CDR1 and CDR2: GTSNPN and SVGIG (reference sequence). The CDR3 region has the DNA TGTGGAAGTAGGGGGATTAGAGATACGCAGTATTTT. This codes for CGSRGIRDTQYF.

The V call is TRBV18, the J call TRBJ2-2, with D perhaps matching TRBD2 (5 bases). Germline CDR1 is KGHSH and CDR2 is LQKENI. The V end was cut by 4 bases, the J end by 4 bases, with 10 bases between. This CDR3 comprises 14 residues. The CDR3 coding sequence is TGTGCCAGCTCACGATTCGAGGGCACCGGGGAGCTGTTTTTT. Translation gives CASSRFEGTGELFF.

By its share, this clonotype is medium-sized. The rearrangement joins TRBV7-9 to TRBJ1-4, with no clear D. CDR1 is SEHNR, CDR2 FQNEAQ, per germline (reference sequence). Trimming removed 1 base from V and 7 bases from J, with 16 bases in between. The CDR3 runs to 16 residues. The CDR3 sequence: CASSLDGPLVAEKLFF. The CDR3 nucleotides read TGTGCCAGCAGCTTAGACGGCCCCTTAGTTGCTGAAAAACTGTTTTTT.

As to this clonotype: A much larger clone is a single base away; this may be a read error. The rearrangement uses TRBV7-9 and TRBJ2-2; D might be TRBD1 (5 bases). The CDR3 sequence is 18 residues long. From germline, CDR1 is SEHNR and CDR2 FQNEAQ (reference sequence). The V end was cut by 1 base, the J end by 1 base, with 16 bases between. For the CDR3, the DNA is TGTGCCAGCAGCTTAGTTGTGCCCTTAGACAGGAACACCGGGGAGCTGTTTTTT. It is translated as CASSLVVPLDRNTGELFF.

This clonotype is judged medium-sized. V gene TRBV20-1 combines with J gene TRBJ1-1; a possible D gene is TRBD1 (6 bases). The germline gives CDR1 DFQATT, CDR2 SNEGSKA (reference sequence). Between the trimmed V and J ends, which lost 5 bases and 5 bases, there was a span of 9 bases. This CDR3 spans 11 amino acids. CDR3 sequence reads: CSAGGQTEAFF. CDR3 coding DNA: TGCAGTGCTGGGGGACAAACTGAAGCTTTCTTT.